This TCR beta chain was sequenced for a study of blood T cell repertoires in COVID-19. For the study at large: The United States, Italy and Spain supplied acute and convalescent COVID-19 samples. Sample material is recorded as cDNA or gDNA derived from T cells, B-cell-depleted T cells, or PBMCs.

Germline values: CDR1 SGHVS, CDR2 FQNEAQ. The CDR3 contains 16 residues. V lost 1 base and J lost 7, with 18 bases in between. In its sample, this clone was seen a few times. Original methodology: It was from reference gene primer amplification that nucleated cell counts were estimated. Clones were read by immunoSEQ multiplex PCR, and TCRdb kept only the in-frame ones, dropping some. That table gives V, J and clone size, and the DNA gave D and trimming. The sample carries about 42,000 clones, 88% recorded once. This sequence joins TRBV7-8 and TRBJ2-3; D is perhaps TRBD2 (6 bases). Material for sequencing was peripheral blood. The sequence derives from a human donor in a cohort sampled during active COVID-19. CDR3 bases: TGTGCCAGCAGCTTAGGAGCTAGCGCGATAAGGAATACGCAGTATTTT. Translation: CASSLGASAIRNTQYF.